This TCR beta chain was recorded in a study of blood T cell repertoires in COVID-19. The CDR3 consists of 17 residues. Trimming took off 1 base at V and 0 bases at J, with 12 bases between the two ends. CDR1 is SGHAT and CDR2 is FQNNGV in the germline V gene. The data were produced by immunoSEQ multiplex PCR, yet TCRdb's version contains in-frame clones alone and is incomplete. The sample has 200,000 or so clones, approximately 83% seen once. The specimen sequenced was peripheral blood. The TCR originated in a woman aged 25 to 39 who had recovered from COVID-19. The V call is TRBV11-2, the J call TRBJ1-4; D gene ambiguous. CDR3 loop: CASSLGGMKSTNEKLFF. The CDR3 DNA reads as TGTGCCAGCAGCTTAGGAGGGATGAAATCAACTAATGAAAAACTGTTTTTT.